The rows below give T cell receptor beta chains drawn from one sample of a study of blood T cell repertoires in COVID-19. Here immunoSEQ multiplex PCR was the method, and the copy in TCRdb shows in-frame clones only, minus some. Of roughly 400,000 clones in the sample, approximately 90% were seen once. The sequenced sample consisted of PBMCs or T cells enriched from blood (not recorded which). The receptor set was obtained from a woman between 18 and 30 years old who had been exposed to COVID-19. Each CDR3 is given with its conserved first and last residue. A D gene is named only where the DNA matches it firmly. Not every row has a clone size; where given, it reads once, few, many or a size class.

CDR3: CASSIVAGELFF
DNA: TGTGCCAGTAGTATTGTCGCCGGGGAGCTGTTTTTT
length: 12
V: TRBV19
D: -
J: TRBJ2-2
size: -

CDR3: CASSESETSGGAKYEQYF
DNA: TGTGCCAGCAGCGAAAGCGAGACTAGCGGGGGGGCGAAATACGAGCAGTACTTC
length: 18
V: TRBV9
D: TRBD2
J: TRBJ2-7
size: -

CDR3: CASSYAGEGNTIYF
DNA: TGTGCCAGCAGTTACGCGGGGGAAGGAAACACCATATATTTT
length: 14
V: TRBV6-2/TRBV6-3
D: -
J: TRBJ1-3
size: -

CDR3: CASGGRTGGVTDTQYF
DNA: TGTGCCAGCGGGGGACGGACGGGAGGGGTCACAGATACGCAGTATTTT
length: 16
V: TRBV28
D: TRBD2
J: TRBJ2-3
size: -

CDR3: CASSVGKVGANEKLFF
DNA: TGTGCCAGCAGCGTAGGGAAGGTGGGAGCTAATGAAAAACTGTTTTTT
length: 16
V: TRBV7-9
D: -
J: TRBJ1-4
size: few

CDR3: CSASGYRGAGATGEQYF
DNA: TGCAGTGCTAGTGGGTATAGAGGAGCGGGAGCGACTGGCGAGCAGTACTTC
length: 17
V: TRBV20-1
D: TRBD2
J: TRBJ2-7
size: -

CDR3: CGARGGGVSPLHF
DNA: TGCGGGGCCCGGGGAGGGGGTGTCTCACCCCTCCACTTT
length: 13
V: TRBV19
D: -
J: TRBJ1-6
size: once

CDR3: CSVEGQEAPFAYNEQFF
DNA: TGCAGCGTTGAAGGACAGGAGGCCCCGTTCGCTTACAATGAGCAGTTCTTC
length: 17
V: TRBV29-1
D: -
J: TRBJ2-1
size: -

CDR3: CASEGGATDTQYF
DNA: TGTGCCAGCGAGGGCGGGGCCACAGATACGCAGTATTTT
length: 13
V: TRBV7-9
D: -
J: TRBJ2-3
size: -

CDR3: CASRHRQVPLDEQFF
DNA: TGTGCCAGCAGGCACCGACAGGTGCCGCTAGATGAGCAGTTCTTC
length: 15
V: TRBV6-5
D: -
J: TRBJ2-1
size: -

CDR3: CATSDFLDSRGYTF
DNA: TGTGCCACCAGTGATTTCCTAGACAGTAGGGGCTACACCTTC
length: 14
V: TRBV24-1
D: -
J: TRBJ1-2
size: -

CDR3: CASSQDPGTGSYEQYF
DNA: TGCGCCAGCAGCCAAGATCCCGGGACAGGCTCCTACGAGCAGTACTTC
length: 16
V: TRBV4-1
D: TRBD1
J: TRBJ2-7
size: -

CDR3: CASSISGVTEAFF
DNA: TGTGCCAGTAGTATTTCAGGGGTTACTGAAGCTTTCTTT
length: 13
V: TRBV19
D: -
J: TRBJ1-1
size: few

CDR3: CASSFDRQPGELFF
DNA: TGCGCCAGCAGCTTCGACAGGCAGCCCGGGGAGCTGTTTTTT
length: 14
V: TRBV5-1
D: -
J: TRBJ2-2
size: -

CDR3: CASSLELGADTQYF
DNA: TGTGCCAGCAGCTTAGAACTAGGTGCAGATACGCAGTATTTT
length: 14
V: TRBV7-2
D: -
J: TRBJ2-3
size: once

CDR3: CSVVGTSWDPDTQYF
DNA: TGCAGCGTGGTTGGGACTTCTTGGGACCCAGATACGCAGTATTTT
length: 15
V: TRBV29-1
D: -
J: TRBJ2-3
size: -

CDR3: CASSSIAGGFDEQFF
DNA: TGTGCCAGCAGCTCAATAGCGGGAGGTTTCGATGAGCAGTTCTTC
length: 15
V: TRBV7-6
D: TRBD2
J: TRBJ2-1
size: -

CDR3: CASSPDPTGKETQYF
DNA: TGTGCCAGCAGCCCGGACCCCACAGGGAAAGAGACCCAGTACTTC
length: 15
V: TRBV5-4
D: -
J: TRBJ2-5
size: -

CDR3: CASSLLAGGNQPQHF
DNA: TGTGCCAGCAGTTTATTAGCGGGGGGGAATCAGCCCCAGCATTTT
length: 15
V: TRBV28
D: -
J: TRBJ1-5
size: -

CDR3: CASSYSSNQPQHF
DNA: TGTGCCAGTAGCTACAGTAGCAATCAGCCCCAGCATTTT
length: 13
V: TRBV19
D: -
J: TRBJ1-5
size: -

CDR3: CASSPGTAQPQHF
DNA: TGCGCCAGCAGCCCAGGGACAGCCCAGCCCCAGCATTTT
length: 13
V: TRBV5-1
D: TRBD1
J: TRBJ1-5
size: -

CDR3: CASTPPDRPNTEAFF
DNA: TGTGCCAGCACTCCCCCGGACAGGCCGAACACTGAAGCTTTCTTT
length: 15
V: TRBV7-9
D: TRBD1
J: TRBJ1-1
size: -

CDR3: CASSRDRANQPQHF
DNA: TGTGCCAGCAGCAGGGACAGGGCCAATCAGCCCCAGCATTTT
length: 14
V: TRBV7-2
D: TRBD1
J: TRBJ1-5
size: -

CDR3: CASSRGLTMNTEAFF
DNA: TGTGCCAGCAGTCGAGGGCTAACCATGAACACTGAAGCTTTCTTT
length: 15
V: TRBV2
D: -
J: TRBJ1-1
size: -

CDR3: CASSISDSLIYAASNQPQHF
DNA: TGTGCCAGTAGTATATCTGACAGCCTGATTTACGCGGCTAGCAATCAGCCCCAGCATTTT
length: 20
V: TRBV19
D: -
J: TRBJ1-5
size: -

CDR3: CASSRLTGVSYEQYF
DNA: TGTGCCAGCAGTCGCCTGACAGGGGTCTCCTACGAGCAGTACTTC
length: 15
V: TRBV28
D: TRBD1
J: TRBJ2-7
size: -

CDR3: CASSQDDVVTEGYTF
DNA: TGCGCCAGCAGCCAAGATGATGTGGTGACAGAGGGCTACACCTTC
length: 15
V: TRBV4-3
D: -
J: TRBJ1-2
size: -

CDR3: CASSPDRGEKLFF
DNA: TGTGCCAGCAGCCCGGACAGGGGTGAAAAACTGTTTTTT
length: 13
V: TRBV6-4
D: TRBD1
J: TRBJ1-4
size: -

CDR3: CASRRDRVTDTQYF
DNA: TGTGCCAGCAGGCGGGACAGGGTAACAGATACGCAGTATTTT
length: 14
V: TRBV27
D: TRBD1
J: TRBJ2-3
size: -

CDR3: CASSLGLIGTSGGYEQYF
DNA: TGTGCCAGCAGCTTAGGCCTAATTGGGACTAGCGGGGGGTACGAGCAGTACTTC
length: 18
V: TRBV5-4
D: TRBD2
J: TRBJ2-7
size: -

CDR3: CASSLGQGGRDGYTF
DNA: TGTGCCAGCAGCTTAGGCCAGGGGGGTCGAGATGGCTACACCTTC
length: 15
V: TRBV11-2
D: TRBD1
J: TRBJ1-2
size: -

CDR3: CASSVTGATNEKLFF
DNA: TGTGCCAGCAGCGTCACAGGTGCAACTAATGAAAAACTGTTTTTT
length: 15
V: TRBV9
D: -
J: TRBJ1-4
size: -

CDR3: CASSGGQGHETQYF
DNA: TGTGCCAGTAGTGGGGGACAGGGGCACGAGACCCAGTACTTC
length: 14
V: TRBV19
D: TRBD1
J: TRBJ2-5
size: -

CDR3: CSARAFRDIEETQYF
DNA: TGCAGTGCTCGTGCCTTCCGGGACATCGAAGAGACCCAGTACTTC
length: 15
V: TRBV20-1
D: -
J: TRBJ2-5
size: -

CDR3: CASSQAPMRGEAFF
DNA: TGCGCCAGCAGCCAAGCCCCCATGCGGGGAGAAGCTTTCTTT
length: 14
V: TRBV4-1
D: -
J: TRBJ1-1
size: few

CDR3: CASSFGGVEQPQHF
DNA: TGTGCCAGCAGCTTCGGCGGGGTGGAACAGCCCCAGCATTTT
length: 14
V: TRBV5-4
D: -
J: TRBJ1-5
size: -

CDR3: CASSLSVSWNQPQHF
DNA: TGTGCCAGCAGCTTATCGGTTAGTTGGAATCAGCCCCAGCATTTT
length: 15
V: TRBV7-2
D: -
J: TRBJ1-5
size: once

CDR3: CASSLKRVQSSYEQYF
DNA: TGTGCCAGCAGCTTAAAGAGGGTCCAGTCGTCCTACGAGCAGTACTTC
length: 16
V: TRBV7-2
D: -
J: TRBJ2-7
size: -

CDR3: CASSFAGANEQFF
DNA: TGTGCCAGCAGTTTTGCAGGGGCTAATGAGCAGTTCTTC
length: 13
V: TRBV28
D: -
J: TRBJ2-1
size: -

CDR3: CASSQVMAGGVYNEQFF
DNA: TGTGCCAGCAGCCAAGTCATGGCGGGAGGGGTCTACAATGAGCAGTTCTTC
length: 17
V: TRBV3-1/TRBV3-2
D: TRBD2
J: TRBJ2-1
size: -

CDR3: CASSLESYGDTEAFF
DNA: TGCGCCAGCAGCTTGGAATCGTACGGGGACACTGAAGCTTTCTTT
length: 15
V: TRBV5-1
D: -
J: TRBJ1-1
size: -

CDR3: CAWSGVNGVSSYNEQFF
DNA: TGTGCCTGGAGTGGCGTGAATGGTGTTAGCTCCTACAATGAGCAGTTCTTC
length: 17
V: TRBV30
D: -
J: TRBJ2-1
size: -

CDR3: CATSEPTGAQETQYF
DNA: TGTGCCACCAGTGAACCGACAGGGGCGCAAGAGACCCAGTACTTC
length: 15
V: TRBV24-1
D: TRBD1
J: TRBJ2-5
size: -

CDR3: CSVKTWDRTNPVKDNVLTF
DNA: TGCAGCGTGAAAACTTGGGACAGAACGAACCCGGTGAAGGACAACGTCCTGACTTTC
length: 19
V: TRBV29-1
D: TRBD1
J: TRBJ2-6
size: -

CDR3: CASRSMNTEAFF
DNA: TGTGCCAGCAGGTCAATGAACACTGAAGCTTTCTTT
length: 12
V: TRBV12-3/TRBV12-4
D: -
J: TRBJ1-1
size: few